This T cell receptor beta chain was observed in a study of T cells in Graves' hyperthyroidism and ophthalmopathy. Amplification of TCR beta CDR3 regions was performed using RNA transcripts as template. HTBI primers were employed in a first-round RT-PCR of the TCR CDR3. TCRdb re-called the multiplex PCR reads through MiXCR, storing one row per CDR3 protein. The table shows about 130,000 distinct CDR3 sequences, with less than 25% occurring only once. Diagnosis relied on clinical symptoms, serum thyroxine and TRAb, thyroid ultrasound and orbital computed tomography. This clonotype was seen many times. V trimming: 0 bases; J trimming: 0 bases; junction bases outside the gene matches: 10. The CDR3 sequence is 18 residues long. CDR1 MNHEY and CDR2 SVGAGI come from the germline V gene.

Sequencing was carried out using blood. This clonotype was obtained from a woman between 50 and 59 years old with Graves' hyperthyroidism that later progressed to Graves' ophthalmopathy. The chain is built from TRBV6-5 and TRBJ2-7, with 8 nucleotides matching TRBD2. The chain's CDR3 is CASSYSLIAGTSSYEQYF. CDR3 bases: TGTGCCAGCAGTTACTCTCTAATAGCGGGAACAAGCTCCTACGAGCAGTACTTC.